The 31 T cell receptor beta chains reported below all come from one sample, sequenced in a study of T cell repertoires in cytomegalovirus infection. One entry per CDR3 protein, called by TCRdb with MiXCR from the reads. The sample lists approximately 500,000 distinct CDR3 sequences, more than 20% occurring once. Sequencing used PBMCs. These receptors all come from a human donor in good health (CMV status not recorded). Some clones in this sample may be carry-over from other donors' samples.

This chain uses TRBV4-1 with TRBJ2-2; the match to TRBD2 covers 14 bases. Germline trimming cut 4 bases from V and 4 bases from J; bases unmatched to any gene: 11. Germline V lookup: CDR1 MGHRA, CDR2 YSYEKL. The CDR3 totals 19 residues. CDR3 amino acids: CASSPKGTSGSLGTGELFF. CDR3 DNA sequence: TGCGCCAGCAGCCCTAAAGGGACTAGCGGGAGTTTAGGCACCGGGGAGCTGTTTTTT.

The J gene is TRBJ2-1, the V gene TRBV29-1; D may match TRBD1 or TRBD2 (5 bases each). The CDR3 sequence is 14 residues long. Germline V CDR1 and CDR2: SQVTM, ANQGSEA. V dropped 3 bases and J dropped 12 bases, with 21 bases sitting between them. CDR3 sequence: CSVETSGTTLRQFF. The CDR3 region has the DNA TGCAGCGTTGAGACGTCCGGGACCACGCTTAGGCAGTTCTTC.

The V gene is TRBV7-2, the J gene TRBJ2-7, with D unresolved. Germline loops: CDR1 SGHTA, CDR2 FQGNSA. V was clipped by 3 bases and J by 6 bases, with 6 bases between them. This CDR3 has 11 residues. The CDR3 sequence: CASSFAFEQYF. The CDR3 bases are TGTGCCAGCAGCTTCGCCTTCGAGCAGTACTTC.

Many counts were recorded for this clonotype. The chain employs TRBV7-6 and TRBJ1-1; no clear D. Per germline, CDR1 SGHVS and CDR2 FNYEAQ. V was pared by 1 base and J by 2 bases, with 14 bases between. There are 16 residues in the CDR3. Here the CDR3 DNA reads TGTGCCAGCAGCTTAGGTGCAGGTGGGCCCAACACTGAAGCTTTCTTT. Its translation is CASSLGAGGPNTEAFF. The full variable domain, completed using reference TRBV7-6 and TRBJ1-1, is GAGVSQSPRYKVTKRGQDVALRCDPISGHVSLYWYRQALGQGPEFLTYFNYEAQQDKSGLPNDRFSAERPEGSISTLTIQRTEQRDSAMYRCASSLGAGGPNTEAFFGQGTRLTVV.

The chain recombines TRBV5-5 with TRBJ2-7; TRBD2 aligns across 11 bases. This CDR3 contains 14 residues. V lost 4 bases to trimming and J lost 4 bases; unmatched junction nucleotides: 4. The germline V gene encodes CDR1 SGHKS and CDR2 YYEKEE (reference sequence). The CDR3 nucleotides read TGTGCCAGCAGCCTGAGACTAGCGGGATACGAGCAGTACGTC. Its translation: CASSLRLAGYEQYV.

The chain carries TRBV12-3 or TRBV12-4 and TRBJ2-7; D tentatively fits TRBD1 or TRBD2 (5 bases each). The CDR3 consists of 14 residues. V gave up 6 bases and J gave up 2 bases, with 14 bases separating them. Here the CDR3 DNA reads TGTGCCAGCAGCCCGGGGCTAGCCCCCTACGAGCAGTACGTC. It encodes CASSPGLAPYEQYV.

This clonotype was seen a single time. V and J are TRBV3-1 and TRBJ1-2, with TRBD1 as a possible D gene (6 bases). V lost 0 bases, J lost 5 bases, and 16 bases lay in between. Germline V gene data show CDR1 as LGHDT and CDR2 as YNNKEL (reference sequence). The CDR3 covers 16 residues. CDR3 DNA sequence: TGTGCCAGCAGCCAAGAAGAGTCACAGGGAAGGTATGGCTACACCTTC. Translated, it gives CASSQEESQGRYGYTF.

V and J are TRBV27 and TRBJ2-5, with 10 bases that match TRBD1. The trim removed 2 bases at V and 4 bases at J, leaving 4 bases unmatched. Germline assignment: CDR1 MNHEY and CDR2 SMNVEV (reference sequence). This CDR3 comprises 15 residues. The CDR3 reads CASSLGQGERETQYF. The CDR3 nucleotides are TGTGCCAGCAGTTTAGGACAGGGGGAACGAGAGACCCAGTACTTC.

The DNA of the CDR3 is TGTGCCAGCAGTTACTCGATTACTAGCGGGAGCTACGAGCAGTACTTC. It codes for CASSYSITSGSYEQYF. V gene TRBV6-5 combines with J gene TRBJ2-7, with 11 bases that match TRBD2. There are 16 residues in the CDR3. Germline CDR1 is MNHEY and CDR2 is SVGAGI. Trimming cost V 0 bases and J 3 bases; bases outside gene matches: 4.

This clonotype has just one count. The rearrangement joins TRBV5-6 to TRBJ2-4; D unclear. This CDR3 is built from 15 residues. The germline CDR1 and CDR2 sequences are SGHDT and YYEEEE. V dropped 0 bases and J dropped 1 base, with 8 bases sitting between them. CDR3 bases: TGTGCCAGCAGCTTGGCCGGAGAGGCCAAAAACATTCAGTACTTC. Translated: CASSLAGEAKNIQYF.

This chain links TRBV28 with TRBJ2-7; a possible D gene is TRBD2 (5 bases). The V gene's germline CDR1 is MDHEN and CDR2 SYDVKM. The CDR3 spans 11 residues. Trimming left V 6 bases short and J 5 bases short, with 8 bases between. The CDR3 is CASRRENEQYF. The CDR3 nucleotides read TGTGCCAGCAGAAGGGAGAACGAGCAGTACTTC.

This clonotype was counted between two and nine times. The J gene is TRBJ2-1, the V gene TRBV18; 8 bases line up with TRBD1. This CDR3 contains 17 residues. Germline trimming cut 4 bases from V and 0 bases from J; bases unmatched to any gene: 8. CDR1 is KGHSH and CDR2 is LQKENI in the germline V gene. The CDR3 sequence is CASSLRTGPSSYNEQFF. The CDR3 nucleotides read TGTGCCAGCTCACTTAGGACAGGGCCTAGCTCCTACAATGAGCAGTTCTTC.

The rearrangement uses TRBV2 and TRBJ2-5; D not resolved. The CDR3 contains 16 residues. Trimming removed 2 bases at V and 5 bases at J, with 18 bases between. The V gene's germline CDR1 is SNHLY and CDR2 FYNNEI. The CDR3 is CASSEISPRFGETQYF. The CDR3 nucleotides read TGTGCCAGCAGTGAAATCAGTCCGCGTTTTGGGGAGACCCAGTACTTC.

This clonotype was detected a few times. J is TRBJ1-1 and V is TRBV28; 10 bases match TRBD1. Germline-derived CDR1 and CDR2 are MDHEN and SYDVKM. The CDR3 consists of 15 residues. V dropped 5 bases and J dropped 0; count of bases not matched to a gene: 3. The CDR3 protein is CASSKGQGMNTEAFF. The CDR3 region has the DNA TGTGCCAGCAGTAAGGGACAGGGGATGAACACTGAAGCTTTCTTT.

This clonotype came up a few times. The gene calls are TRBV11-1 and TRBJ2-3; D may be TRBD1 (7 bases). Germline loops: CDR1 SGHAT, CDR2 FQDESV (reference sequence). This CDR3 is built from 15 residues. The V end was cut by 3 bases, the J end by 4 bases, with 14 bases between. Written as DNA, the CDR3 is TGTGCCAGCAGCTTGGCAGGGGGGATTGCAGATACGCAGTATTTT. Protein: CASSLAGGIADTQYF.

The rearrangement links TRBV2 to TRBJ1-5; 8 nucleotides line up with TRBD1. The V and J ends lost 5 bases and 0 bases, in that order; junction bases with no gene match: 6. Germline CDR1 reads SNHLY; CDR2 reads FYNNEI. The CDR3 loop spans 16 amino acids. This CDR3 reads CASSLATGDSNQPQHF. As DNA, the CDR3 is TGTGCCAGCAGTCTCGCGACAGGGGATAGCAATCAGCCCCAGCATTTT.

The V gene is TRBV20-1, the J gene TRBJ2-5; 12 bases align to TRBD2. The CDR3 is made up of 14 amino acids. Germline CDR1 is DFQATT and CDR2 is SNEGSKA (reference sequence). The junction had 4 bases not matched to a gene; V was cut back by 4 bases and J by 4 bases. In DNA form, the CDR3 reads TGCAGTGCTATCCGGGGACTAGCGGGAGAGACCCAGTACTTC. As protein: CSAIRGLAGETQYF.

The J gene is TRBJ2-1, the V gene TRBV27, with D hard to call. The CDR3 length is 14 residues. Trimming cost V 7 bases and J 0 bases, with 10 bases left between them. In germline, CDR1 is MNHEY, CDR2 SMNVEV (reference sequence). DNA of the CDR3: TGTGCCAGCAAGGACGGCAGCTCCTACAATGAGCAGTTCTTC. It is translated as CASKDGSSYNEQFF.

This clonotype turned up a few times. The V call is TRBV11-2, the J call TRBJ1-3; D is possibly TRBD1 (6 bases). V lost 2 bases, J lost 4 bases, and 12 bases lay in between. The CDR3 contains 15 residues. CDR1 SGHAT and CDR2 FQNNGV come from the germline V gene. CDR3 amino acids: CASSLRGTQGNTIYF. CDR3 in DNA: TGTGCCAGCAGCTTAAGGGGGACGCAAGGAAACACCATATATTTT.

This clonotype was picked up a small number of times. In DNA, the CDR3 is TGTGCCAGCAGTTACCTAGCGGGGTCCGGGGCCAACGTCCTGACTTTC. Its protein is CASSYLAGSGANVLTF. The V call is TRBV6-2 or TRBV6-3, the J call TRBJ2-6, with TRBD2 matching over 9 bases. This CDR3 has 16 residues. J gave up 4 bases and V 2 bases, and 3 bases lay outside the gene matches. CDR1 and CDR2 from the germline V gene are MNHEY and SVGEGT.

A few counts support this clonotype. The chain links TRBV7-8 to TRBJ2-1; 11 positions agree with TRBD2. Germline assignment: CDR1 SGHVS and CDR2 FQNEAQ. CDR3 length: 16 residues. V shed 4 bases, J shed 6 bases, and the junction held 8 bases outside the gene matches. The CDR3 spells CASSSTSGSARNEQFF. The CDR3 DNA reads TGTGCCAGCAGCTCTACTAGCGGGAGTGCTCGCAATGAGCAGTTCTTC.

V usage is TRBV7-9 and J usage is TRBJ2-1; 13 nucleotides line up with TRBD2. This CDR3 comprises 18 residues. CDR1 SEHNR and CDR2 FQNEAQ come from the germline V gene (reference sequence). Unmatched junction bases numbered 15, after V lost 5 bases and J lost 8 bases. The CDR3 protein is CASSLGLAGVGFADEQFF. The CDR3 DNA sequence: TGTGCCAGCAGCCTCGGACTAGCGGGAGTCGGATTCGCGGATGAGCAGTTCTTC.

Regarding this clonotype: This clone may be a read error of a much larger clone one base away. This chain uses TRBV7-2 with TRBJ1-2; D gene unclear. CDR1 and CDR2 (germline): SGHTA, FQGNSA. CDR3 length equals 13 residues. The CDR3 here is CASSLSSADGFTF. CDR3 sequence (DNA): TGTGCCAGCAGCTTAAGTTCCGCGGATGGCTTCACCTTC.

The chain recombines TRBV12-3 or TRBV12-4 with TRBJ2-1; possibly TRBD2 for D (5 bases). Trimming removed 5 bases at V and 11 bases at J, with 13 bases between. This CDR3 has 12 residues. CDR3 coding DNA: TGTGCCAGCAGTAATCAGGAGGCTCAGCAGTTCTTC. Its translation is CASSNQEAQQFF.

In DNA form, the CDR3 reads TGTGCCAGCAGCCAGCGACCCATAAGGGCGAGGAACACTGAAGCTTTCTTT. Protein sequence: CASSQRPIRARNTEAFF. This chain links TRBV14 with TRBJ1-1; D is unclear. There are 17 residues in the CDR3. CDR1 is SGHDN, CDR2 FVKESK, per germline. Trimming left V 3 bases short and J 1 base short, with 18 bases between.

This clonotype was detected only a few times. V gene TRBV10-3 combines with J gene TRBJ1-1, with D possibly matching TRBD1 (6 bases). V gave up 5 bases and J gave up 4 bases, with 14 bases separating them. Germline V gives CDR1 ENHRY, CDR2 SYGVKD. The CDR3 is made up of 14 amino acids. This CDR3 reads CAISSQGTVTEAFF. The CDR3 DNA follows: TGTGCCATCAGTTCCCAGGGGACGGTCACTGAAGCTTTCTTT.

CDR3 sequence: CATSDSQDGHPGNQPQHF. In DNA form, the CDR3 reads TGTGCCACCAGTGATTCCCAGGACGGACACCCTGGCAATCAGCCCCAGCATTTT. The genes are TRBV24-1 and TRBJ1-5; perhaps TRBD1 as D (5 bases). V shed 2 bases and J shed 2 bases, with 18 bases lying between them. The CDR3 contains 18 residues. Germline V gene data show CDR1 as KGHDR and CDR2 as SFDVKD.

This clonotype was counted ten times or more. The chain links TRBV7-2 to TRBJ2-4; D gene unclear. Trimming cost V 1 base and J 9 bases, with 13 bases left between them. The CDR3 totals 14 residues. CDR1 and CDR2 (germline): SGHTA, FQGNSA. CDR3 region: CASSLVTRPGIQYF. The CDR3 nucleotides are TGTGCCAGCAGCTTAGTCACCCGACCGGGCATTCAGTACTTC.

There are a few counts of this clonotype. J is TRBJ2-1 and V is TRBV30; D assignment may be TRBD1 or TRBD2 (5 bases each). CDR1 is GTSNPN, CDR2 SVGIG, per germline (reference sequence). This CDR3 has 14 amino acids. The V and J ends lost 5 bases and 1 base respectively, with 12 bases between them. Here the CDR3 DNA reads TGTGCCTGGGCCCCGTGGGGGTCCTACAATGAGCAGTTCTTC. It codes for CAWAPWGSYNEQFF.

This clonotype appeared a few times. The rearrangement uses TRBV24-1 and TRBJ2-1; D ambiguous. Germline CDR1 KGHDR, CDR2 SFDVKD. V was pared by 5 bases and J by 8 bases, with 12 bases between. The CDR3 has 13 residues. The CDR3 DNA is TGTGCCACCAGTGGTAGAGCCATTGATGAGCAGTTCTTC. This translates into CATSGRAIDEQFF.

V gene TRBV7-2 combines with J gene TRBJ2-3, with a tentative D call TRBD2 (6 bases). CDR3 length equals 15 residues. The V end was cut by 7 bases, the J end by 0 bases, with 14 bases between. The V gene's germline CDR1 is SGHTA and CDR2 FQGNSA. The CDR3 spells CASKRDLSSTDTQYF. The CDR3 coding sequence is TGTGCCAGCAAAAGGGACTTATCTAGCACAGATACGCAGTATTTT.